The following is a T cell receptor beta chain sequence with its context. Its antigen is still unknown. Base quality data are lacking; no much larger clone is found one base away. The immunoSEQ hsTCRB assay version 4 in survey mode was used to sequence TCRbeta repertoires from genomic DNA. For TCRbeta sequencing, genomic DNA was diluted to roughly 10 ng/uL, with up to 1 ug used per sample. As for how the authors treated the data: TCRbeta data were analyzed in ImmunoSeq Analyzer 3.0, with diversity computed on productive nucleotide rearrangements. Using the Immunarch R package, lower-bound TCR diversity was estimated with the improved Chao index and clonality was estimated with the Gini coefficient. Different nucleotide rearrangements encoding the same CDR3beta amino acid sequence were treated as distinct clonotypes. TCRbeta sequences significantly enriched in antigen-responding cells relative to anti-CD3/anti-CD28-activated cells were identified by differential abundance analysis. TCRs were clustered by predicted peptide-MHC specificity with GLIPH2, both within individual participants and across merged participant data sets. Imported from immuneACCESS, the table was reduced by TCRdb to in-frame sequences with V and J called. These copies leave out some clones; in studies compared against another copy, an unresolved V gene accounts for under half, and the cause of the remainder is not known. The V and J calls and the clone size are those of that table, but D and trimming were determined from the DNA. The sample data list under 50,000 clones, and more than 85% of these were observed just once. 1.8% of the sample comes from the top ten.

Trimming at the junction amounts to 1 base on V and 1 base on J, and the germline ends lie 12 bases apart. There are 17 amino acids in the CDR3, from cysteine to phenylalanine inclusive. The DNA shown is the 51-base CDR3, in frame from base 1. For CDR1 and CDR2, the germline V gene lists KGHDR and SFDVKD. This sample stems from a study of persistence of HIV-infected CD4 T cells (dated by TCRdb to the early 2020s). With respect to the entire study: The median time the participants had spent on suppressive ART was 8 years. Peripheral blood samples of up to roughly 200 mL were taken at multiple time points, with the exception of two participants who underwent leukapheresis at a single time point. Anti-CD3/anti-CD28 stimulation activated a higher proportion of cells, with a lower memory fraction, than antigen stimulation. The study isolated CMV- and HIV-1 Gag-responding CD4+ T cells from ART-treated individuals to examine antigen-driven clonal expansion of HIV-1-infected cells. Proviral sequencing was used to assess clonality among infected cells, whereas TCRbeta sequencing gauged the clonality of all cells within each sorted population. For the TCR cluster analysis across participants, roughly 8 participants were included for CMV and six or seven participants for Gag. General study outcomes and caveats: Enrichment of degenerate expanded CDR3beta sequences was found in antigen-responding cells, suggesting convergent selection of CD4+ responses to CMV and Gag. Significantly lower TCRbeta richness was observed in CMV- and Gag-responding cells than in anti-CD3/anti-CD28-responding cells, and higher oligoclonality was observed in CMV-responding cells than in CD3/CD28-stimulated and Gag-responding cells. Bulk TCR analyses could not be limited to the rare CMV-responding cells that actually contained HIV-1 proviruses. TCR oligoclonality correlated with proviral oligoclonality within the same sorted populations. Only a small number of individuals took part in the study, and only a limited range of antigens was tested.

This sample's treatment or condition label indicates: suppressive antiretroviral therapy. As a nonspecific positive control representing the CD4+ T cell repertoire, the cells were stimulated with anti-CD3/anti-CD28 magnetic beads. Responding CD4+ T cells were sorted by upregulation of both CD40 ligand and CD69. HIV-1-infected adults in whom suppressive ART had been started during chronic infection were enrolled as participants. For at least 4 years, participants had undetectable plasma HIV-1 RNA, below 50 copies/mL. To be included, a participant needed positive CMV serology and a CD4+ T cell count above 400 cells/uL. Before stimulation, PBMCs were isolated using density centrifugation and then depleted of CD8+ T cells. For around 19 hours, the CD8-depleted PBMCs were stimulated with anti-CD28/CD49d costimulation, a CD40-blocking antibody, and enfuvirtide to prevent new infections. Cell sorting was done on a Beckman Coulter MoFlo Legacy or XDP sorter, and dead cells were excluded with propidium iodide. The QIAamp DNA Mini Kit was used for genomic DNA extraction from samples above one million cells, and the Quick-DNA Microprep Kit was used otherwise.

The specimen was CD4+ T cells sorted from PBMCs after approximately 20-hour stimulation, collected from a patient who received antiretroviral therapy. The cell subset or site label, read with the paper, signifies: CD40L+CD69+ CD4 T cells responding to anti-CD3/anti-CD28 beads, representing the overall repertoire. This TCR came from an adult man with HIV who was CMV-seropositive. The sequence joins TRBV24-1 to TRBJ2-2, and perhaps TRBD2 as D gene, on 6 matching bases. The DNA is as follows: TGTGCCACCAGTGATTTATATGGGGACTTGAACACCGGGGAGCTGTTTTTT. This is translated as CATSDLYGDLNTGELFF.